Shown below are 30 T cell receptor beta chains from a single sample sequenced in a study of blood T cells in healthy people across ages. It was with a sample-barcoded 5' primer and a J-beta primer mix that a second PCR of roughly 7 to 12 cycles was run. A single record per CDR3 protein comes from TCRdb applying MiXCR to the 5' RACE reads. The data show approximately 1.5 million distinct CDR3 sequences, roughly 43% seen once. The sample was blood. The receptors shown here come from a young woman in good health.

The rearrangement links TRBV11-3 to TRBJ2-7; D not certain. This CDR3 has 15 residues. V lost 6 bases, J lost 3 bases, and 18 bases lay in between. Germline values: CDR1 SGHNT, CDR2 YENEEA. DNA of the CDR3: TGTGCCAGCAGTCCCCCCGACGGGCCAATCTACGAGCAGTACTTC. It is translated as CASSPPDGPIYEQYF. The full variable domain, its missing parts supplied by reference TRBV11-3 and TRBJ2-7, is EAGVVQSPRYKIIEKKQPVAFWCNPISGHNTLYWYLQNLGQGPELLIRYENEEAVDDSQLPKDRFSAERLKGVDSTLKIQPAELGDSAVYLCASSPPDGPIYEQYFGPGTRLTVT.

This clonotype was detected only a few times. The J gene is TRBJ1-2, the V gene TRBV5-4; 11 nucleotides line up with TRBD1. Trimming cost V 2 bases and J 6 bases; bases outside gene matches: 9. The CDR3 is made up of 16 amino acids. Germline V CDR1 and CDR2: SGHNT, YYREEE (reference sequence). CDR3 sequence reads: CASSFPGQGEGDGYTF. The DNA of the CDR3 is TGTGCCAGCAGCTTCCCGGGACAGGGGGAAGGAGATGGCTACACCTTC.

V is TRBV7-9 and J is TRBJ1-4; D ambiguous. The CDR3 runs 14 residues. Deletions cut 4 bases from V and 8 bases from J, with 14 bases between. Germline assignment: CDR1 SEHNR and CDR2 FQNEAQ (reference sequence). In DNA form, the CDR3 reads TGTGCCAGCAGCTCGTTCGCGGCCGGCGAAAAACTGTTTTTT. As protein: CASSSFAAGEKLFF.

This clonotype came up a few times. The CDR3 region has the DNA TGTGCCAGCAGTTTATCGGGGGGTTTAGCGATGAATGAGCAGTTCTTC. The encoded protein is CASSLSGGLAMNEQFF. The chain uses TRBV27 and TRBJ2-1; possibly TRBD2 for D (6 bases). This CDR3 is 16 amino acids long. The V and J ends lost 0 bases and 7 bases respectively, with 16 bases between them. Germline assignment: CDR1 MNHEY and CDR2 SMNVEV (reference sequence).

The genes are TRBV11-2 and TRBJ2-1, with TRBD2 matching 8 bases. The CDR3 length is 14 residues. Trimming removed 5 bases from V and 13 bases from J; junction bases left unmatched: 13. CDR1 SGHAT and CDR2 FQNNGV come from the germline V gene. CDR3 sequence: CASSHWDTRGEQFF. CDR3 DNA sequence: TGTGCCAGCAGCCATTGGGACACGCGGGGGGAACAGTTCTTC.

The V call is TRBV20-1, the J call TRBJ2-3; D perhaps matches TRBD1 (6 bases). The CDR3 extends over 16 amino acids. CDR1 DFQATT and CDR2 SNEGSKA come from the germline V gene (reference sequence). V shed 3 bases and J shed 4 bases, with 20 bases lying between them. Here the CDR3 reads CSASQPIAGVADTQYF. The CDR3 coding sequence is TGCAGTGCTAGTCAGCCCATAGCAGGGGTAGCAGATACGCAGTATTTT.

V is TRBV4-3 and J is TRBJ2-3; tentative D call: TRBD1 (6 bases). Germline V gene lookup returns CDR1 LGHNA and CDR2 YSLEER. The CDR3 totals 17 residues. The V gene lost 4 bases and the J gene lost 1 base, with 18 bases spanning the gap. The DNA of the CDR3 is TGCGCCAGCAGCCGCACCTTCTGGGGGCGCGGCACAGATACGCAGTATTTT. Translating gives CASSRTFWGRGTDTQYF.

This clonotype was recorded at least ten times. The V and J genes are TRBV7-8 and TRBJ2-1; no clear D gene. Trimming removed 3 bases at V and 3 bases at J, with 12 bases between. The length of the CDR3 is 15 residues. Germline CDR1 and CDR2: SGHVS and FQNEAQ. This CDR3 reads CASSFAAPGYNEQFF. In nucleotides, the CDR3 is TGTGCCAGCAGCTTTGCGGCGCCAGGCTACAATGAGCAGTTCTTC.

The chain employs TRBV12-3 or TRBV12-4 and TRBJ2-1; no reliable D call. CDR3 length: 12 residues. V was cut by 3 bases and J by 7 bases, with 7 bases left in between. The CDR3 DNA reads TGTGCCAGCAGTTTTTGGGAAAATGAGCAGTTCTTC. As protein: CASSFWENEQFF.

This clonotype has a single count. The chain has TRBV29-1 and TRBJ2-2; 7 nucleotides line up with TRBD2. Germline assignment: CDR1 SQVTM and CDR2 ANQGSEA. There are 16 residues in the CDR3. The J segment lost 3 bases and the V segment lost 0 bases, leaving 7 bases of the junction unmatched. The CDR3 protein is CSVEEGGSLDTGELFF. CDR3 in DNA: TGCAGCGTTGAAGAAGGCGGGAGCCTTGACACCGGGGAGCTGTTTTTT.

Remarks on this clonotype: Compared with germline, one end of the junction differs, possibly owing to a read error. The V and J genes are TRBV6-1 and TRBJ2-3, with TRBD2 identical over 7 bases. Germline V gives CDR1 MNHNS, CDR2 SASEGT. This CDR3 has 15 residues. The CDR3 region is CAGSDTSASTDTQYF. The CDR3 region has the DNA TGTGCCGGCAGTGATACTAGCGCTAGCACAGATACGCAGTATTTT.

A few counts support this clonotype. The genes are TRBV6-2 or TRBV6-3 and TRBJ2-7; D call uncertain. The ends were cut back, 6 bases at V and 0 bases at J, with 21 bases in the middle. This CDR3 comprises 17 residues. The V gene's germline CDR1 is MNHEY and CDR2 SVGEGT. The DNA for the CDR3 is TGTGCCAGCAGCCTTTTCCTTAAGGGTGGTAGCTCCTACGAGCAGTACTTC. The encoded protein is CASSLFLKGGSSYEQYF.

In the case of this clonotype: A much more abundant neighbour one base away suggests this may be a read error. V usage is TRBV14 and J usage is TRBJ1-6, with D tentatively TRBD1 (5 bases). The CDR3 loop spans 16 amino acids. Per the germline V gene, CDR1 is SGHDN and CDR2 is FVKESK. The CDR3 region is CASSQATGLYNSPPHF. CDR3 in DNA: TGTGCCAGCAGCCAAGCTACAGGCTTGTATAATTCACCCCCCCACTTT.

Only one count was recorded for this clonotype. This sequence joins TRBV14 and TRBJ2-1; a weak D match, TRBD1 (5 bases). Trimming removed 4 bases from V and 4 bases from J, with 23 bases in between. The CDR3 is 18 residues long. Germline CDR1 is SGHDN and CDR2 is FVKESK. The CDR3 DNA reads as TGTGCCAGCAGCCCCGGTCTTGACGAGAGACGGACATACAATGAGCAGTTCTTC. Its protein is CASSPGLDERRTYNEQFF.

This clonotype was observed a handful of times. The chain carries TRBV10-3 and TRBJ2-3, with D possibly matching TRBD1 (7 bases). Trimming pared 3 bases from V and 3 bases from J, leaving 10 bases between. The CDR3 contains 14 residues. Germline V gene data show CDR1 as ENHRY and CDR2 as SYGVKD. In nucleotides, the CDR3 is TGTGCCATCAGTGATCCAGGGGGGACAGATACGCAGTATTTT. Translation gives CAISDPGGTDTQYF.

The CDR3 sequence is CASSRQGASSYEQYF. Written as DNA, the CDR3 is TGTGCCAGCAGTCGACAGGGGGCAAGCTCCTACGAGCAGTACTTC. The rearrangement links TRBV28 to TRBJ2-7, with 10 bases lining up with TRBD1. The trim removed 5 bases at V and 0 bases at J, leaving 4 bases unmatched. The CDR3 extends over 15 amino acids. CDR1 is MDHEN, CDR2 SYDVKM, per germline.

The chain uses TRBV30 and TRBJ2-2; weak D call: TRBD1 (6 bases). Germline values: CDR1 GTSNPN, CDR2 SVGIG (reference sequence). There are 14 residues in the CDR3. The V end was cut by 3 bases, the J end by 1 base, with 9 bases between. The CDR3 sequence is CAWRLTGNTGELFF. The CDR3 DNA sequence: TGTGCCTGGAGGTTGACAGGGAACACCGGGGAGCTGTTTTTT.

Remarks on this clonotype: A clone one base away is much larger, so this may be a read error. V is TRBV29-1 and J is TRBJ2-5; D gene ambiguous. Germline lookup yields CDR1 SQVTM and CDR2 ANQGSEA. V shed 0 bases and J shed 5 bases, with 7 bases lying between them. There are 12 residues in the CDR3. The chain's CDR3 is CSVEEGNETQYF. The CDR3 bases are TGCAGCGTTGAAGAGGGAAACGAGACCCAGTACTTC.

The table lists this clonotype with many counts. The chain joins TRBV9 to TRBJ2-1; unclear D gene. The CDR3 length is 13 residues. V lost 0 bases and J 4 bases, leaving 5 bases between the germline ends. CDR1 and CDR2 from the germline V gene are SGDLS and YYNGEE. CDR3 loop: CASSVEEYNEQFF. In nucleotides, the CDR3 is TGTGCCAGCAGCGTAGAGGAATACAATGAGCAGTTCTTC.

The CDR3 sequence: CASSPRTTGNTEAFF. CDR3 in DNA: TGTGCCAGCTCACCACGGACTACGGGGAACACTGAAGCTTTCTTT. The J gene is TRBJ1-1, the V gene TRBV18, with no clear D. The CDR3 is 15 residues long. In germline, CDR1 is KGHSH, CDR2 LQKENI. V was trimmed by 1 base and J by 1 base, leaving 10 bases between them.

This clonotype was counted a few times. CDR3 coding DNA: TGTGCCAGCAGCTTAGGGACAGGGGTGAACTACGAGCAGTACTTC. Translating gives CASSLGTGVNYEQYF. V is TRBV7-2 and J is TRBJ2-7; 9 bases line up with TRBD1. This CDR3 has 15 residues. CDR1 is SGHTA and CDR2 is FQGNSA in the germline V gene. Trimming removed 1 base from V and 3 bases from J; junction bases left unmatched: 4. Complete variable domain (other parts from reference TRBV7-2 and TRBJ2-7): GAGVSQSPSNKVTEKGKDVELRCDPISGHTALYWYRQSLGQGLEFLIYFQGNSAPDKSGLPSDRFSAERTGGSVSTLTIQRTQQEDSAVYLCASSLGTGVNYEQYFGPGTRLTVT.

This clonotype was seen a few times. The chain carries TRBV20-1 and TRBJ2-5, with 12 bases lining up with TRBD2. Germline V CDR1 and CDR2: DFQATT, SNEGSKA (reference sequence). The CDR3 extends over 17 amino acids. V shed 2 bases, J shed 3 bases, and the junction held 10 bases outside the gene matches. The CDR3 sequence is CSARKLAGGVSEETQYF. CDR3 DNA: TGCAGTGCTAGAAAACTAGCGGGAGGCGTTAGCGAAGAGACCCAGTACTTC.

This clonotype has more than one count but fewer than ten. The chain recombines TRBV20-1 with TRBJ2-1; D may be TRBD2 (5 bases). V lost 3 bases to trimming and J lost 5 bases, with 11 bases between them. In germline, CDR1 is DFQATT, CDR2 SNEGSKA (reference sequence). There are 13 residues in the CDR3. CDR3 in amino acids: CSARRVFDNEQFF. CDR3 DNA sequence: TGCAGTGCTAGGAGGGTTTTCGACAATGAGCAGTTCTTC.

V is TRBV20-1 and J is TRBJ1-4; 8 bases fit TRBD1. Germline CDR1 DFQATT, CDR2 SNEGSKA (reference sequence). This CDR3 comprises 15 residues. V lost 0 bases, J lost 4 bases, and 4 bases stayed unmatched. The CDR3 protein is CSARDWGQDNEKLFF. For the CDR3, the DNA is TGCAGTGCTAGAGATTGGGGACAGGATAATGAAAAACTGTTTTTT.

The chain carries TRBV7-9 and TRBJ2-7; D is undetermined. Germline loops: CDR1 SEHNR, CDR2 FQNEAQ (reference sequence). Trimming pared 1 base from V and 8 bases from J, leaving 9 bases between. The CDR3 loop spans 12 amino acids. The CDR3 sequence is CASSLEGLQQYF. CDR3 coding DNA: TGTGCCAGCAGCTTAGAGGGTCTCCAGCAGTACTTC.

There are a few counts of this clonotype. The chain links TRBV7-2 to TRBJ2-1; 7 positions agree with TRBD2. Unmatched junction bases numbered 5, after V lost 5 bases and J lost 4 bases. In germline, CDR1 is SGHTA, CDR2 FQGNSA. The CDR3 loop spans 14 amino acids. The CDR3 coding sequence is TGTGCCAGCAGCGAAGCGGGAAGGTACAATGAGCAGTTCTTC. Encoded protein: CASSEAGRYNEQFF.

The chain employs TRBV5-1 and TRBJ1-3; TRBD1 is a possible D gene (5 bases). V was shortened by 4 bases and J by 1 base, with 9 bases between the two germline ends. The CDR3 totals 14 residues. Germline-derived CDR1 and CDR2 are SGHRS and YFSETQ. The CDR3 DNA follows: TGCGCCAGCAGCGAAGACAGTTCTGGAAACACCATATATTTT. Amino acid sequence: CASSEDSSGNTIYF.

The J gene is TRBJ1-5, the V gene TRBV12-3 or TRBV12-4; 9 nucleotides agree with TRBD1. V shed 4 bases and J 7 bases; nucleotides not matched to a gene: 8. The CDR3 runs to 15 residues. The CDR3 region has the DNA TGTGCCAGCAGTTCTTCAACAGGGGGCAGACAGCCCCAGCATTTT. It translates to CASSSSTGGRQPQHF.

V and J are TRBV7-9 and TRBJ1-2, with no clear D. Germline V gives CDR1 SEHNR, CDR2 FQNEAQ (reference sequence). Trimming cost V 4 bases and J 6 bases, with 18 bases left between them. The CDR3 runs to 15 residues. The CDR3 nucleotides are TGTGCCAGCAGCTACCTCGGAGCAAGGAGGCATGGCTACACCTTC. Encoded protein: CASSYLGARRHGYTF.

The V call is TRBV14, the J call TRBJ1-4; D unclear. This CDR3 region has 15 residues. The germline gives CDR1 SGHDN, CDR2 FVKESK. V was shortened by 4 bases and J by 0 bases, with 9 bases between the two germline ends. The CDR3 DNA reads TGTGCCAGCAGCCCCCTACAGTCAACTAATGAAAAACTGTTTTTT. This translates into CASSPLQSTNEKLFF.